The T cell receptor (beta chain) under discussion was sequenced for a study of blood T cells in healthy people across ages (dated by TCRdb to about 2015). Describing the broader study: Template switching captured roughly one uniquely barcoded TCR beta cDNA molecule per two T cells in model experiments. To track age-related changes in TCR beta repertoire diversity, the study relied on deep sequencing normalized with unique cDNA molecular identifiers. The donors were split into four age groups: young (average around 17 years), middle-aged (39), aged (more than 60) and long-lived (under 85). Donors of different ages were randomly distributed across sequencing lanes to avoid experimental bias. Using the same blood draw, the study looked at two additional independent replicas of 1 million unique cDNA reads for two donors, one aged 18 to 30 and the other aged 80 or older.

Overall study outcomes, separate from this receptor: Compared with the aged group, the long-lived group had more naive CD4+ T cells, fewer expanded clones and increased TCR diversity, a pattern suggesting age selection. Estimates of total diversity based on one million sequenced T cells were regarded as lower bounds and as underestimates. As age increased, observed TCR beta diversity per million T cells dropped in a roughly linear way, and a significant reduction was already evident by age roughly 36. There was a strong correlation between observed TCR beta diversity and the percentage of naive T cells measured by flow cytometry. Bulk unsorted PBMC profiling prevented conclusive comparison of naive and antigen-experienced compartments. Because the CMV infection status of the donors was unknown, age-related changes in expanded clonotypes may potentially have been confounded.

As regards this clonotype: Its antigen remains unidentified. No much larger clone exists at a distance of one base, and base qualities are not known.

Libraries came from 5' RACE. Sequencing was performed on an Illumina HiSeq 2500. The second PCR ran for roughly 6 to 11 cycles and used a J-beta primer mix along with a sample-barcoded 5' primer. A unique molecular identifier was introduced onto each TCR beta cDNA molecule by a template-switch 5' adaptor carrying 12 random nucleotides. At least 3 million CDR3-containing paired-end reads were obtained from each sample. First-strand cDNA synthesis was performed from all RNA using the Mint cDNA synthesis kit, with priming by a TRBC-specific oligonucleotide. Following uracil-DNA glycosylase treatment, all cDNA underwent a first 18-cycle PCR with the universal primers M1SS and BC2_uni_R. The authors' pipeline ran thus. For normalization, 1 million high-quality reads, each with a distinct molecular identifier, were randomly selected from each sample. Reads sharing molecular identifiers were discarded rather than binned into consensus sequences. MiTCR, run with a Q25 quality threshold and the strictest error-elimination algorithm, handled CDR3 identification, clonotype clustering and error correction. A nonparametric unseen species model using Euler transformation provided a lower-bound estimate of total TCR beta diversity. TCRdb handled the public reads itself, with Q25 trimming in fastp and clone calling in MiXCR, and kept productive beta chains. Rows are unified per CDR3 protein, each entry keeping the most common DNA and genes. None of the V and J calls come from the authors' own analysis; TCRdb made them. For this sample the table gives hundreds of thousands of distinct CDR3 sequences, of which about 28% were detected only once. The ten top clones hold 17% of the sample.

V and J are truncated by 5 bases and 11 bases respectively, leaving an intervening sequence of 12 bases. The CDR3, from cysteine to phenylalanine, totals 11 residues. The retained sequence is limited to the CDR3, 33 bases, with the frame set at the first base. The germline V gene sets CDR1 to SGHTA and CDR2 to FQGNSA. Systemically healthy Caucasian individuals from Russia, 35 to 50 in total and aged 6 to 90 years, were included as donors. Ten milliliters of peripheral blood were drawn from each donor into EDTA-treated Vacutainer tubes. Ficoll-Paque density-gradient centrifugation was used to isolate PBMCs, with at least 7 million obtained per sample. Total RNA was extracted from PBMCs with Trizol reagent, with at least 6 micrograms obtained per sample. The percentages of naive CD45RAhigh/CD27high T cells were determined by flow cytometry on a PBMC aliquot from every donor.

The sample taken for sequencing was blood. The clonotype originates from a woman at least 80 years old in good health. The sequence joins TRBV7-2 to TRBJ2-5; the D gene is unclear. CDR3 region: CASSPGYGQYF. The nucleotides are TGTGCCAGCAGCCCGGGCTACGGGCAGTACTTC.